A single sample gave rise to the 18 T cell receptor beta chains below, sequenced in a study of T-cell memory formation after mild COVID-19. TCRdb analysed the 5' RACE reads with MiXCR anew, one entry per CDR3 protein. The sample has 500,000 to 600,000 distinct CDR3 sequences, approximately 18% seen once. The specimen was PBMCs or a T cell subset sorted from them (not recorded which). These TCRs come from an adult woman who had mild COVID-19 (a few samples of this study predate the infection). Cell type and time point are not known.

In its sample, this clonotype was seen a few times. This chain uses TRBV6-1 with TRBJ2-7; D gene unclear. The CDR3 extends over 12 amino acids. Germline CDR1 and CDR2: MNHNS and SASEGT. V dropped 7 bases and J dropped 5 bases, with 12 bases sitting between them. The CDR3 here is CASIGKKHEQYF. The CDR3 bases are TGTGCCAGCATAGGAAAAAAACACGAGCAGTACTTC.

A few counts support this clonotype. The chain combines TRBV7-3 with TRBJ1-1; D is possibly TRBD1 (6 bases). CDR3 length: 15 amino acids. Trimming stripped 4 bases from V and 0 bases from J, with 12 bases between. Germline CDR1 and CDR2: SGHTA and FQGTGA. In DNA form, the CDR3 reads TGTGCCAGCAGCTGGGGAACAGGGATGAACACTGAAGCTTTCTTT. Its protein product is CASSWGTGMNTEAFF.

V gene TRBV6-2 or TRBV6-3 combines with J gene TRBJ2-7; weak D call: TRBD2 (5 bases). The CDR3 extends over 11 amino acids. The V gene lost 7 bases and the J gene lost 2 bases, with 6 bases spanning the gap. From germline, CDR1 is MNHEY and CDR2 SVGEGT. The CDR3, as DNA: TGTGCCAGCACGGAGGCCTACGAGCAGTACTTC. Translation gives CASTEAYEQYF.

Only a few counts were recorded for this clonotype. The chain links TRBV5-1 to TRBJ1-4; D is possibly TRBD1 (6 bases). The CDR3 covers 13 residues. CDR1 and CDR2 from the germline V gene are SGHRS and YFSETQ. The V end lost 2 bases, the J end lost 7 bases, and 9 bases lay between the germline ends. CDR3 bases: TGCGCCAGCAGCTTCGGGACAAGTGAAAAACTGTTTTTT. Its translation: CASSFGTSEKLFF.

In this sample, this clonotype turned up a few times. The gene calls are TRBV12-3 or TRBV12-4 and TRBJ2-3, with 9 bases aligning to TRBD2. The ends lost 5 bases at V and 0 bases at J; junction bases unmatched: 9. The CDR3 sequence is 17 residues long. CDR3 loop: CASSPVASGMSTDTQYF. The DNA of the CDR3 is TGTGCCAGCAGTCCCGTTGCTAGCGGGATGAGCACAGATACGCAGTATTTT.

This clonotype was observed a few times. The V call is TRBV7-2, the J call TRBJ2-7; no definite D call. From germline, CDR1 is SGHTA and CDR2 FQGNSA. Trimming removed 6 bases at V and 4 bases at J, with 7 bases between. CDR3 size: 11 residues. CDR3 sequence: CASSTEYEQYF. The CDR3 DNA follows: TGTGCCAGCAGTACAGAGTACGAGCAGTACTTC.

The gene calls are TRBV11-3 and TRBJ2-1, with a possible D match to TRBD1 (6 bases). The germline V gene encodes CDR1 SGHNT and CDR2 YENEEA. The CDR3 totals 16 residues. V was clipped by 6 bases and J by 2 bases, with 17 bases between them. CDR3 in DNA: TGTGCCAGCAGATCAACCGGGACACCTACCTACAATGAGCAGTTCTTC. It codes for CASRSTGTPTYNEQFF.

This clonotype was found a few times. The chain combines TRBV6-5 with TRBJ1-4; D ambiguous. This CDR3 contains 14 residues. V lost 6 bases and J lost 2, with 10 bases in between. CDR1 and CDR2 (germline): MNHEY, SVGAGI. For the CDR3, the DNA is TGTGCCAGCAGCCCGGACGGTACTAATGAAAAACTGTTTTTT. Encoded protein: CASSPDGTNEKLFF.

This clonotype was observed a handful of times. The J gene is TRBJ2-2, the V gene TRBV7-6, with D possibly being TRBD2 (6 bases). CDR1 is SGHVS, CDR2 FNYEAQ, per germline. Trimming took 1 base from V and 4 from J, leaving 13 bases between them. The CDR3 contains 16 residues. The CDR3 coding sequence is TGTGCCAGCAGCTTAGTTGCTAGCGCGCCCACCGGGGAGCTGTTTTTT. It codes for CASSLVASAPTGELFF.

This clonotype turned up a few times. The chain couples TRBV12-3 or TRBV12-4 to TRBJ2-3; D not resolved. Trimming left V 8 bases short and J 2 bases short, with 14 bases between. This CDR3 contains 14 residues. The CDR3 spells CASLESRYTDTQYF. CDR3 in DNA: TGTGCCAGCTTGGAGTCTCGGTACACAGATACGCAGTATTTT.

This clonotype was detected only a few times. This CDR3 reads CSVSYGTGVTEQYF. The CDR3 bases are TGCAGCGTGAGTTACGGGACAGGGGTGACCGAGCAGTACTTC. This sequence joins TRBV29-1 and TRBJ2-7, with 10 bases that match TRBD1. The V gene's germline CDR1 is SQVTM and CDR2 ANQGSEA. This CDR3 has 14 residues. The trim removed 6 bases at V and 6 bases at J, leaving 11 bases unmatched.

This chain joins TRBV15 and TRBJ2-7; 9 bases are shared with TRBD2. Germline V gene data show CDR1 as LNHNV and CDR2 as YYDKDF (reference sequence). Trimming took 3 bases from V and 2 from J; bases not matched to a gene: 2. This CDR3 is built from 14 residues. This CDR3 reads CATSRAGGTYEQYF. In nucleotides, the CDR3 is TGTGCCACCAGCAGGGCGGGAGGGACCTACGAGCAGTACTTC.

V usage is TRBV6-5 and J usage is TRBJ2-7; possibly TRBD2 for D (6 bases). Trimming pared 5 bases from V and 2 bases from J, leaving 13 bases between. Germline V lookup: CDR1 MNHEY, CDR2 SVGAGI. CDR3 length equals 14 residues. The CDR3 DNA reads TGTGCCAGCAGTCGGGAGTCCAGGGCCTACGAGCAGTACTTC. The encoded protein is CASSRESRAYEQYF.

In this sample, this clonotype turned up many times. The V gene is TRBV24-1, the J gene TRBJ2-3; D gene unclear. The CDR3 is 14 amino acids. Trimming stripped 5 bases from V and 2 bases from J, with 10 bases between. Germline CDR1 KGHDR, CDR2 SFDVKD. CDR3 DNA sequence: TGTGCCACCAGTGCATCCACTGTCACAGATACGCAGTATTTT. It yields the protein CATSASTVTDTQYF.

V is TRBV6-2 or TRBV6-3 and J is TRBJ2-3, with D perhaps matching TRBD1 (5 bases). CDR3 length equals 17 residues. Germline CDR1 reads MNHEY; CDR2 reads SVGEGT. Trimming took off 2 bases at V and 1 base at J, with 16 bases between the two ends. The CDR3 coding sequence is TGTGCCAGCAGTTACGGGGCTTGGACGGATCGCACAGATACGCAGTATTTT. Translating it yields CASSYGAWTDRTDTQYF.

This clonotype was detected only a few times. V gene TRBV15 combines with J gene TRBJ2-4; 7 bases align to TRBD1. The ends lost 3 bases at V and 0 bases at J; junction bases unmatched: 8. The CDR3 runs 17 residues. CDR1 LNHNV and CDR2 YYDKDF come from the germline V gene (reference sequence). The CDR3 protein is CATSRMITGVAKNIQYF. DNA of the CDR3: TGTGCCACCAGCAGGATGATCACAGGGGTAGCCAAAAACATTCAGTACTTC.

V usage is TRBV20-1 and J usage is TRBJ2-7; TRBD2 might be the D (6 bases). Trimming left V 1 base short and J 4 bases short, with 11 bases between. Germline CDR1 and CDR2: DFQATT and SNEGSKA (reference sequence). This CDR3 has 13 residues. CDR3 coding DNA: TGCAGTGCTAGAGCAGCGGGCCCGTACGAGCAGTACTTC. As protein: CSARAAGPYEQYF.

DNA of the CDR3: TGTGCCAGCAAAAGTCCGGGACAGGATGAAGCTTTCTTT. Protein: CASKSPGQDEAFF. The V gene is TRBV9, the J gene TRBJ1-1; 8 nucleotides match TRBD1. Trimming removed 6 bases from V and 7 bases from J; junction bases left unmatched: 8. The CDR3 extends over 13 amino acids. Germline values: CDR1 SGDLS, CDR2 YYNGEE.